A selection of T cell receptor beta chains follows, all from one sample in a study of technical replicates of blood from a handful of donors. Using immunoSEQ multiplex PCR, the repertoire was profiled, and TCRdb retains in-frame clones only, with some absent. The sample records more than 90,000 clones, 90% to 96% being singletons. The sample comprised T cells isolated from PBMCs. The receptors come from a human donor in good health. CDR3s include the opening cysteine and the closing phenylalanine or tryptophan. Each record gives: J gene, clone size, D gene, V gene, CDR3 protein, CDR3 DNA. The D gene is left open where the match is weak. Clone size is shown for a subset of rows, as once, few, many or a class of expanded clone.

>TRBJ1-1|.|.|TRBV5-1
CASSFLGGSNTEAFF
TGCGCCAGCAGCTTTCTCGGGGGTTCGAACACTGAAGCTTTCTTT
>TRBJ1-5|few|.|TRBV2
CASSDPGNQPQHF
TGTGCCAGCAGTGACCCTGGCAATCAGCCCCAGCATTTT
>TRBJ2-2|.|TRBD2|TRBV7-3
CASSLRGLAGSGELFF
TGTGCCAGCAGCTTAAGAGGACTAGCGGGATCCGGGGAGCTGTTTTTT
>TRBJ2-1|.|TRBD2|TRBV20-1
CSATGGREQFF
TGCAGTGCCACTGGCGGGAGGGAGCAGTTCTTC
>TRBJ2-5|.|.|TRBV7-2
CASSPAVVGGGETQYF
TGTGCCAGCAGCCCTGCGGTCGTTGGGGGAGGTGAGACCCAGTACTTC
>TRBJ2-1|.|.|TRBV4-2
CASSRQVNEQFF
TGTGCCAGCAGTAGACAGGTCAATGAGCAGTTCTTC
>TRBJ1-2|.|.|TRBV9
CASSPYDSPYGYTF
TGTGCCAGCAGCCCCTATGACAGCCCCTATGGCTACACCTTC
>TRBJ2-3|.|TRBD2|TRBV28
CASSLLAGGYTDTQYF
TGTGCCAGCAGTTTGCTAGCGGGAGGGTACACAGATACGCAGTATTTT
>TRBJ2-5|.|TRBD2|TRBV6-6
CASSYPRAGGLETQYF
TGTGCCAGCAGTTACCCTCGAGCGGGAGGCCTGGAGACCCAGTACTTC
>TRBJ2-7|.|.|TRBV5-1
CASSLASTYEQYF
TGCGCCAGCAGCTTGGCCTCTACCTACGAGCAGTACTTC
>TRBJ1-1|.|.|TRBV9
CASSVASQNTEAFF
TGTGCCAGCAGCGTAGCTAGTCAAAACACTGAAGCTTTCTTT
>TRBJ2-1|.|.|TRBV7-9
CASSYQGNEQFF
TGTGCCAGCAGCTATCAGGGCAATGAGCAGTTCTTC
>TRBJ1-2|.|.|TRBV6-5
CASSPLGPNYGYTF
TGTGCCAGCTCCCCACTTGGGCCCAACTATGGCTACACCTTC
>TRBJ2-7|once|TRBD2|TRBV15
CATSNLAGSSEQYF
TGTGCCACCAGCAACCTAGCGGGGTCCTCCGAGCAGTACTTC
>TRBJ2-7|once|TRBD1|TRBV6-1
CASREDRVAEQYF
TGTGCCAGCAGAGAGGACAGGGTAGCCGAGCAGTACTTC
>TRBJ2-7|.|.|TRBV9
CASRGQGSYEQYF
TGTGCCAGCAGAGGGCAGGGAAGCTACGAGCAGTACTTC
>TRBJ2-3|.|.|TRBV7-9
CASSLIPQDTQYF
TGTGCCAGCAGCTTAATCCCCCAAGATACGCAGTATTTT
>TRBJ2-7|.|TRBD2|TRBV7-2
CASSLAPTSESYEQYF
TGTGCCAGCAGCTTAGCGCCGACTAGCGAGAGCTACGAGCAGTACTTC
>TRBJ1-5|.|TRBD1|TRBV27
CASSVGTGNQPQHF
TGTGCCAGCAGTGTGGGGACAGGTAATCAGCCCCAGCATTTT
>TRBJ2-3|.|.|TRBV30
CAWRPSGNTQYF
TGTGCCTGGAGACCGAGCGGAAATACGCAGTATTTT
>TRBJ2-3|.|TRBD2|TRBV6-1
CASSEPSGNSPDTQYF
TGTGCCAGCAGTGAACCTAGCGGGAATTCCCCAGATACGCAGTATTTT
>TRBJ2-7|.|TRBD2|TRBV7-2
CASSLGTSGRTLSYEQYF
TGTGCCAGCAGCTTGGGGACTAGCGGGAGGACCCTCTCCTACGAGCAGTACTTC
>TRBJ2-5|.|.|TRBV7-7
CASSLNSGLQETQYF
TGTGCTAGCAGCCTTAATAGCGGCCTCCAAGAGACCCAGTACTTC
>TRBJ2-7|.|.|TRBV28
CASSFWRGDYEQYF
TGTGCCAGCAGTTTTTGGAGGGGTGACTACGAGCAGTACTTC
>TRBJ1-1|.|.|TRBV7-9
CASSLPGWTEAFF
TGTGCCAGCAGCTTACCAGGGTGGACTGAAGCTTTCTTT
>TRBJ1-1|.|.|TRBV6-1
CATRRGYTEAFF
TGTGCCACTCGGCGGGGATACACTGAAGCTTTCTTT
>TRBJ1-5|.|TRBD1|TRBV18
CASSPGDRRDQPQHF
TGTGCCAGCTCACCAGGGGACAGGAGAGATCAGCCCCAGCATTTT
>TRBJ1-5|.|.|TRBV7-2
CASSLASLGGSGNQPQHF
TGTGCCAGCAGCTTAGCGTCCTTGGGGGGTTCGGGCAATCAGCCCCAGCATTTT
>TRBJ1-1|.|.|TRBV11-2
CASSLATGATEAFF
TGTGCCAGCAGCTTAGCGACAGGAGCCACTGAAGCTTTCTTT
>TRBJ2-1|.|TRBD1|TRBV6-6
CASSTRDRGANEQFF
TGTGCCAGCAGTACACGGGACAGGGGAGCCAATGAGCAGTTCTTC
>TRBJ2-7|.|TRBD1|TRBV6-5
CASSYSGQGSDEQYF
TGTGCCAGCAGTTACTCTGGACAGGGAAGCGACGAGCAGTACTTC
>TRBJ2-5|.|TRBD1|TRBV19
CASSTGQGVGETQYF
TGTGCCAGTAGTACCGGACAGGGTGTAGGGGAGACCCAGTACTTC
>TRBJ1-2|.|.|TRBV9
CASSGYGYTF
TGTGCCAGCTCCGGGTATGGCTACACCTTC
>TRBJ2-4|.|TRBD2|TRBV10-2
CASSLGGVGNIQYF
TGCGCCAGCAGTCTTGGGGGGGTGGGAAACATTCAGTACTTC
>TRBJ1-2|.|TRBD1|TRBV10-3
CAISESGTGDGYTF
TGTGCCATCAGTGAGTCTGGGACAGGGGATGGCTACACCTTC
>TRBJ2-7|.|TRBD1|TRBV4-1
CASSSQGLAGSYEQYF
TGCGCCAGCAGCTCACAGGGGCTCGCAGGCTCCTACGAGCAGTACTTC
>TRBJ1-2|.|.|TRBV9
CASSGGGTDNYGYTF
TGTGCCAGCAGCGGAGGAGGGACGGATAACTATGGCTACACCTTC
>TRBJ2-7|.|TRBD2|TRBV4-3
CASSQGRLGGSYEQYF
TGCGCCAGCAGCCAGGGAAGACTGGGGGGGTCCTACGAGCAGTACTTC
>TRBJ2-7|.|.|TRBV7-6
CASSLDVGDVYEQYF
TGTGCCAGCAGCTTAGATGTGGGAGACGTGTACGAGCAGTACTTC
>TRBJ2-3|.|TRBD2|TRBV30
CARRLAESTDTQYF
TGTGCCAGAAGACTAGCGGAAAGCACAGATACGCAGTATTTT
>TRBJ2-7|once|TRBD2|TRBV19
CASSTQLAGDYEQYF
TGTGCCAGTAGTACACAACTAGCGGGAGACTACGAGCAGTACTTC
>TRBJ1-2|once|.|TRBV6-5
CASSYETGFDGYTF
TGTGCCAGCAGTTATGAGACAGGTTTCGATGGCTACACCTTC
>TRBJ2-1|once|TRBD2|TRBV29-1
CSVEEVAGDEQFF
TGCAGCGTTGAAGAGGTAGCGGGGGATGAGCAGTTCTTC
>TRBJ2-7|.|TRBD2|TRBV28
CASSVGTSGVKGDF
TGTGCCAGCAGTGTCGGGACTAGCGGGGTTAAAGGGGACTTC
>TRBJ1-1|few|.|TRBV30
CAWKRQPDTEAFF
TGTGCCTGGAAGCGGCAGCCAGACACTGAAGCTTTCTTT
>TRBJ2-1|.|.|TRBV25-1
CASSDDGGYYNEQFF
TGTGCCAGCAGTGACGATGGGGGGTACTACAATGAGCAGTTCTTC
>TRBJ2-5|.|TRBD2|TRBV27
CASHTSGGRSSETQYF
TGTGCCAGCCATACTAGCGGCGGCAGATCATCAGAGACCCAGTACTTC
>TRBJ1-1|.|.|TRBV7-9
CASSLDGAYGEAFF
TGTGCCAGCAGCTTAGATGGGGCCTATGGTGAAGCTTTCTTT
>TRBJ1-1|.|.|TRBV6-1
CASSEMGAAWVTEAFF
TGTGCCAGCAGTGAAATGGGGGCAGCGTGGGTCACTGAAGCTTTCTTT
>TRBJ1-5|.|.|TRBV4-3
CASSQDHGTRSNQPQHF
TGCGCCAGCAGCCAAGATCACGGGACAAGAAGCAATCAGCCCCAGCATTTT
>TRBJ1-2|.|.|TRBV7-9
CASSLRDSGDYGYTF
TGTGCCAGCAGCTTAAGAGACAGCGGGGACTATGGCTACACCTTC